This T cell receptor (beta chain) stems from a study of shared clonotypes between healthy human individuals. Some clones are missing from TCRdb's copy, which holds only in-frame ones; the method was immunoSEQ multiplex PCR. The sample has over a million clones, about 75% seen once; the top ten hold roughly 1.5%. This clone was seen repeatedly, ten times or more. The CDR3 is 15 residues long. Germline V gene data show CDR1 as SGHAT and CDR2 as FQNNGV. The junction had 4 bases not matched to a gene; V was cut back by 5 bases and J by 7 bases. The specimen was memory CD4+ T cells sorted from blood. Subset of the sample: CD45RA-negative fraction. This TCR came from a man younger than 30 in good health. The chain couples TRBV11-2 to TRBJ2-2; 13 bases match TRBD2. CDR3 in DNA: TGTGCCAGCAGCCCACGGACTAGCGGGGGCGGGGAGCTGTTTTTT. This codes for CASSPRTSGGGELFF.